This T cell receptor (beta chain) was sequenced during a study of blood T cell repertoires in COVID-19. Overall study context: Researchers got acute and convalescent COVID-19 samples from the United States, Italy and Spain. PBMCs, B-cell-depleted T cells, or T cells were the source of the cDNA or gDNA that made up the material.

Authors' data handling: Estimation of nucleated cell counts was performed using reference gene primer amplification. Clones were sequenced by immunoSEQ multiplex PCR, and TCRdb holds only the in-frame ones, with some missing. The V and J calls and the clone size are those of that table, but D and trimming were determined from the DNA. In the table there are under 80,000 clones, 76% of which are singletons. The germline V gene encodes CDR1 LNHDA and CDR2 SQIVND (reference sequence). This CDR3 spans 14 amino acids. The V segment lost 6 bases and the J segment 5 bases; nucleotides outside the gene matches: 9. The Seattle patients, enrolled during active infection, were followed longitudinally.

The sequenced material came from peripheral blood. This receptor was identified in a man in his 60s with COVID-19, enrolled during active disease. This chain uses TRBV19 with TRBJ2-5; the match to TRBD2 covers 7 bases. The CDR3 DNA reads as TGTGCCAGTAGCCGGGACTATCAAAGGGAGACCCAGTACTTC. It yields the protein CASSRDYQRETQYF.